This TCR beta chain was sequenced during a study of graft-versus-host responses after intestinal transplantation. Assay used: immunoSEQ multiplex PCR; TCRdb lists only in-frame clones, some missing. The repertoire holds over 100,000 clones, with approximately 95% as singletons. The CDR3 is made up of 18 amino acids. Trimming cost V 1 base and J 0 bases, with 22 bases left between them. In germline, CDR1 is GTSNPN, CDR2 SVGIG (reference sequence). This clone showed up just once. Its antigen is still unknown. The V call is TRBV30, the J call TRBJ2-7; the D call may be TRBD1 or TRBD2 (5 bases each). The sequenced sample was unstimulated CD8+ T cells sorted from spleen or lymph node cells, obtained before intestinal transplant. The sequence was collected from a human donor who received an intestinal transplant. CDR3 amino acids: CAWSDRNRGGTFSYEQYF. For the CDR3, the DNA is TGTGCCTGGAGTGACCGAAATCGTGGGGGTACCTTCTCCTACGAGCAGTACTTC. Full variable domain (remainder filled in from reference TRBV30 and TRBJ2-7): SQTIHQWPATLVQPVGSPLSLECTVEGTSNPNLYWYRQAAGRGLQLLFYSVGIGQISSEVPQNLSASRPQDRQFILSSKKLLLSDSGFYLCAWSDRNRGGTFSYEQYFGPGTRLTVT.